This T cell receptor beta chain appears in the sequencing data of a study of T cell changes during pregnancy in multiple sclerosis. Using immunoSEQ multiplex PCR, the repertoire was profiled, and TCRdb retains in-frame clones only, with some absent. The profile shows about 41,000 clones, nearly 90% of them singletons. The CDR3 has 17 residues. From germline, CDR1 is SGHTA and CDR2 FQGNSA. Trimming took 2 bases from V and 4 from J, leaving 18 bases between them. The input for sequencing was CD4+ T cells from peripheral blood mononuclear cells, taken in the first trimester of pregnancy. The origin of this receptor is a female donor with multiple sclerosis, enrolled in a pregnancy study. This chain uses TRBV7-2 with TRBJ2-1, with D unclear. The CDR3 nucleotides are TGTGCCAGCAGCTTAACCTCGGTAGATCGATATTACAATGAGCAGTTCTTC. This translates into CASSLTSVDRYYNEQFF.